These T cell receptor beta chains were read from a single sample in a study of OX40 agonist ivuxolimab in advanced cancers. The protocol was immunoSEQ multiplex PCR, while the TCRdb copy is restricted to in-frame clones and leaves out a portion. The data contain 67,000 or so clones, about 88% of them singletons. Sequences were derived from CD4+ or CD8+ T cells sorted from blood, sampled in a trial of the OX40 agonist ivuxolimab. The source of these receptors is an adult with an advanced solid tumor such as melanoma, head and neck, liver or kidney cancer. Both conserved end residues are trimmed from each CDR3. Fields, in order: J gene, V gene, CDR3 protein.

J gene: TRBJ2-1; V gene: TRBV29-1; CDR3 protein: SVMGSRDYEFNEQF
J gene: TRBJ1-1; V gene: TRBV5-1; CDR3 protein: ASSLPPNTEAF
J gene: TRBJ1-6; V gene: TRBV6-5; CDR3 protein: ASRMTGDSPLH
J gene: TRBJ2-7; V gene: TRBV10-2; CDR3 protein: ASSVAGPSYEQY
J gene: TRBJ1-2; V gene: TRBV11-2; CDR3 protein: ASSDLGRYYGYT
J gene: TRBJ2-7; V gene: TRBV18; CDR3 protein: ASSPITGTGHY
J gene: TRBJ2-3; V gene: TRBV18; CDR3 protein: ASSPEGITDTQY
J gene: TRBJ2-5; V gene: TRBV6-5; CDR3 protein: ASSLIGGPRGAQY
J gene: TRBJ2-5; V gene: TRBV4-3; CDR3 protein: ASSQGTDRETQY
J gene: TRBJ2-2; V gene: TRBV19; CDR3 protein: ASMAGTSEGGELF
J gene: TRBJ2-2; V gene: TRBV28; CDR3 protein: ASDSTGTGRAGELF
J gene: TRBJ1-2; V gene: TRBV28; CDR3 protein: ASSRTGRGYT
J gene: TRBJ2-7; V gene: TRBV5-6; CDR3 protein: ASSPGLPGGEQY
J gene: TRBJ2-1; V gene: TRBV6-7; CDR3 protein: ASSTEGARNEQF
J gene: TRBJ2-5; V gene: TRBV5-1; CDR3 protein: ASSYAGTDQETQY
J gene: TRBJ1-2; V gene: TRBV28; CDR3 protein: ASSLWRQGYGYT
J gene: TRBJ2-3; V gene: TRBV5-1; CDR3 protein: ASSLASGTDTQY
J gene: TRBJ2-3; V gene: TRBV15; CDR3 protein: ATSQGQGADTQY